This T cell receptor (beta chain) emerged from a study of cytomegalovirus exposure and HLA in healthy donors. Study-wide points: Specific recognition of CMV antigens was confirmed in vitro for a few chains (all CMV-associated). Analyzed later, association rates of TCRs varied across HLA loci, with DRB1 most and HLA-C fewest. Many donors carried some public TCRs, although rarity characterized most TCR sequences. The sole available immune exposure information was CMV serostatus.

This CDR3 comprises 15 residues. Germline values: CDR1 MDHEN, CDR2 SYDVKM. V lost 4 bases and J 2 bases, leaving 14 bases between the germline ends. In the PCR, 60 Vbeta and 13 Jbeta primers were used. Method: immunoSEQ multiplex PCR; TCRdb's copy keeps in-frame clones and lacks some. The sample carries about 91,000 clones, 78% recorded once. A remark on this clone: As yet, its antigen is unknown.

This receptor was obtained from a male donor in good health and CMV-seropositive. This chain links TRBV28 with TRBJ2-5, with a possible D match to TRBD1 (6 bases). The material sequenced was PBMCs. The DNA of the CDR3 is TGTGCCAGCAGTTCCCCGGGGACAACTCAAGAGACCCAGTACTTC. It codes for CASSSPGTTQETQYF.